The 9 T cell receptor beta chains listed next were all sequenced from one sample in a study of T cell repertoires in cytomegalovirus infection. TCRdb reprocessed the reads via MiXCR and lists one record per CDR3 protein. The sample lists 250,000 or so distinct CDR3 sequences, over 15% seen once, with less than 50% in the top ten. Sequenced: CD8+ T cells from PBMCs. Source of these receptors: a human donor in good health (CMV status not recorded). Some clones in this sample may be carry-over from other donors' samples.

This clonotype was seen only a few times. The chain uses TRBV7-9 and TRBJ1-1, with D perhaps TRBD1 (6 bases). In germline, CDR1 is SEHNR, CDR2 FQNEAQ (reference sequence). V shed 9 bases and J shed 4 bases, with 18 bases lying between them. CDR3 length: 14 amino acids. CDR3 loop: CASPPAGGGTEAFF. CDR3 DNA: TGTGCCAGTCCTCCTGCGGGGGGCGGCACTGAAGCTTTCTTT.

This clonotype has just a few counts. The genes are TRBV20-1 and TRBJ1-6; 9 nucleotides match TRBD1. J was trimmed by 9 bases and V by 0 bases; bases with no gene match: 9. This CDR3 has 16 residues. Looked up from germline, CDR1 is DFQATT and CDR2 is SNEGSKA (reference sequence). In DNA form, the CDR3 reads TGCAGTGCTAGAGAACCGGGACAGGGTCTTAGTTCACCCCTCCACTTT. Translation gives CSAREPGQGLSSPLHF.

The chain is built from TRBV5-5 and TRBJ1-2; unclear D gene. This CDR3 region has 14 residues. Germline V gives CDR1 SGHKS, CDR2 YYEKEE (reference sequence). Trimming took 4 bases from V and 4 from J, leaving 14 bases between them. The CDR3 region is CASSPDTPSYGYTF. CDR3 coding DNA: TGTGCCAGCAGCCCAGATACACCAAGCTATGGCTACACCTTC.

The sample holds a few counts of this clonotype. V gene TRBV19 combines with J gene TRBJ2-7, with TRBD1 matching over 8 bases. CDR1 LNHDA and CDR2 SQIVND come from the germline V gene (reference sequence). CDR3 length: 14 residues. J was trimmed by 2 bases and V by 5 bases; bases with no gene match: 5. This CDR3 reads CASSPWTGTYEQYF. In DNA, the CDR3 is TGTGCCAGTAGTCCGTGGACAGGGACCTACGAGCAGTACTTC.

This clonotype has a count of ten or more. The CDR3 here is CASSLEDFSFEQYF. The CDR3 DNA reads as TGTGCCAGCAGCTTAGAAGACTTTTCTTTCGAGCAGTACTTC. The chain links TRBV7-2 to TRBJ2-7; D not resolved. The CDR3 contains 14 residues. V was cut by 1 base and J by 6 bases, with 13 bases left in between. Germline V gene lookup returns CDR1 SGHTA and CDR2 FQGNSA.

There are many counts of this clonotype. The V and J genes are TRBV7-9 and TRBJ1-2; D possibly corresponds to TRBD1 (6 bases). The V and J ends lost 6 bases and 4 bases respectively, with 30 bases between them. The CDR3 has 19 residues. Germline CDR1 is SEHNR and CDR2 is FQNEAQ (reference sequence). The CDR3 region is CASRPIAADSPRQGYGYTF. In nucleotides, the CDR3 is TGTGCCAGCAGACCGATTGCAGCGGACAGTCCCCGGCAAGGCTATGGCTACACCTTC.

This clonotype showed up many times. The genes are TRBV6-5 and TRBJ2-1, with D possibly matching TRBD1 (6 bases). Trimming pared 1 base from V and 8 bases from J, leaving 12 bases between. Germline values: CDR1 MNHEY, CDR2 SVGAGI. This CDR3 spans 14 amino acids. The CDR3 nucleotides read TGTGCCAGCAGTTACTTAGCAGGGGATGATGAGCAGTTCTTC. It translates to CASSYLAGDDEQFF.

This clonotype was seen more than once but under ten times. Here the CDR3 reads CASSQEAGTSYGYTF. CDR3 sequence (DNA): TGCGCCAGCAGCCAAGAGGCAGGGACCAGCTATGGCTACACCTTC. The chain recombines TRBV4-3 with TRBJ1-2; TRBD1 is a possible D gene (5 bases). In germline, CDR1 is LGHNA, CDR2 YSLEER. V was trimmed by 0 bases and J by 4 bases, leaving 12 bases between them. The CDR3 has 15 residues.

Many counts were recorded for this clonotype. CDR3 nucleotides: TGTGCCAGCAGCTTACGACAGGGTGAATACACCGGGGAGCTGTTTTTT. Amino acid sequence: CASSLRQGEYTGELFF. The chain couples TRBV11-1 to TRBJ2-2, with TRBD1 matching 7 bases. CDR1 and CDR2 (germline): SGHAT, FQDESV (reference sequence). The CDR3 length is 16 residues. V lost 2 bases, J lost 3 bases, and 6 bases stayed unmatched.